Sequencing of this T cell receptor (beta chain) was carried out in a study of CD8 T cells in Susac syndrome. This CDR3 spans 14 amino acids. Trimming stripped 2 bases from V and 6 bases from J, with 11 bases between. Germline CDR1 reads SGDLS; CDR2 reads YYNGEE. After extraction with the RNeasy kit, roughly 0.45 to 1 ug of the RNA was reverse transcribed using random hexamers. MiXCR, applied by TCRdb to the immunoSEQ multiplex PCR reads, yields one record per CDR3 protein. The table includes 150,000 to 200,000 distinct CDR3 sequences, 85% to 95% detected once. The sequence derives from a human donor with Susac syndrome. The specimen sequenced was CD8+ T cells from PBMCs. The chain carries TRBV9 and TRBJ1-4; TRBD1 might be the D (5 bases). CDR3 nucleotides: TGTGCCAGCAGCGTGGGACGGATGGATGAAAAACTGTTTTTT. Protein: CASSVGRMDEKLFF.